The present T cell receptor (beta chain) was sequenced within a study of cytomegalovirus exposure and HLA in healthy donors. Germline CDR1 is ENHRY and CDR2 is SYGVKD. This CDR3 is 14 amino acids long. The V gene lost 6 bases and the J gene lost 1 base, with 12 bases spanning the gap. The PCR employed 60 Vbeta primers together with 13 Jbeta primers. Measured with immunoSEQ multiplex PCR; TCRdb has only the in-frame clones, and not every one. The sample has about 120,000 clones; approximately 75% are singletons. The source of this sequence is a man aged 25-40 years in good health and CMV-seronegative. J is TRBJ1-1 and V is TRBV10-3; D is uncertain. Sequencing input: PBMCs. Here the CDR3 DNA reads TGTGCCATCAGGCCGGCCGGGGAGAACACTGAAGCTTTCTTT. Translation: CAIRPAGENTEAFF.